The clone carrying this T cell receptor (beta chain) was seen once. This entry belongs to a study of T cells in Graves' hyperthyroidism and ophthalmopathy. Regions amplified from RNA transcripts were the TCR beta CDR3 regions. An initial round of RT-PCR targeting the TCR CDR3 relied on the HTBI primer set. MiXCR, applied by TCRdb to the multiplex PCR reads, yields one record per CDR3 protein. Here the sample spans around 290,000 distinct CDR3 sequences, roughly 13% being singletons. The germline V gene has CDR1 MNHEY and CDR2 SVGEGT. After removal of 6 bases from V and 2 bases from J, the junction contained 4 bases not matched to a gene. This CDR3 has 15 amino acids.

This chain links TRBV6-2 or TRBV6-3 with TRBJ1-2; TRBD1 matches 12 bases. The source is a woman in her thirties or forties with Graves' hyperthyroidism. Source material: blood. The CDR3 sequence is CASRPGTGGNYGYTF. CDR3 coding DNA: TGTGCCAGCAGGCCCGGGACAGGGGGCAACTATGGCTACACCTTC.